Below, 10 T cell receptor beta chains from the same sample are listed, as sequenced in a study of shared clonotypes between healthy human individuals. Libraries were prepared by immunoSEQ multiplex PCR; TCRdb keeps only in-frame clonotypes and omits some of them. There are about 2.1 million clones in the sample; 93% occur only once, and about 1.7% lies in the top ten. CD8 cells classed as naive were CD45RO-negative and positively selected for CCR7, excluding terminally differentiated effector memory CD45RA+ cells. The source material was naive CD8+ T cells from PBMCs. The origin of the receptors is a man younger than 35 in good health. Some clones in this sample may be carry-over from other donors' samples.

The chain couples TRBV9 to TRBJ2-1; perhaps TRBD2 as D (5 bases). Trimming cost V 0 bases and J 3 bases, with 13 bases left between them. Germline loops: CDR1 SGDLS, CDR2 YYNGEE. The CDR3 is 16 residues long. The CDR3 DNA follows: TGTGCCAGCAGCGTAGATTTACGGACTTACTACAATGAGCAGTTCTTC. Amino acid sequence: CASSVDLRTYYNEQFF. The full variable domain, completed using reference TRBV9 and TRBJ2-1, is DSGVTQTPKHLITATGQRVTLRCSPRSGDLSVYWYQQSLDQGLQFLIQYYNGEERAKGNILERFSAQQFPDLHSELNLSSLELGDSALYFCASSVDLRTYYNEQFFGPGTRLTVL.

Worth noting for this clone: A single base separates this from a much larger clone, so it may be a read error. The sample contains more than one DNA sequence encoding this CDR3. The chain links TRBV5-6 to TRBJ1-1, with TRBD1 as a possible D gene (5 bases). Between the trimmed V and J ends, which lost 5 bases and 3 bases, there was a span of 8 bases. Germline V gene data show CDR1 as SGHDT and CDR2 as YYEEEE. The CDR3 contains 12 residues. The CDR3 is CASSWGDTEAFF. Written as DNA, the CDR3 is TGTGCCAGCAGTTGGGGGGACACTGAAGCTTTCTTT.

For the CDR3, the DNA is TGTGCCAGCAGCTCAGGGGGAACCGGCTATGGCTACACCTTC. Amino acids: CASSSGGTGYGYTF. The rearrangement links TRBV7-6 to TRBJ1-2, with 7 bases fitting TRBD1. CDR1 is SGHVS, CDR2 FNYEAQ, per germline. Losses at the gene ends were 4 bases for V and 4 bases for J; bases not matched to a gene: 6. The CDR3 has 14 residues.

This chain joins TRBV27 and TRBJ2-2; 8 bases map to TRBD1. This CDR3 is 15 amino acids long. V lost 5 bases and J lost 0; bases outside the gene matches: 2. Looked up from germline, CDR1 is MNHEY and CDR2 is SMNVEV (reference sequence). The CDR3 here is CASSAGGANTGELFF. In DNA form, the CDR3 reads TGTGCCAGCAGTGCAGGGGGCGCGAACACCGGGGAGCTGTTTTTT.

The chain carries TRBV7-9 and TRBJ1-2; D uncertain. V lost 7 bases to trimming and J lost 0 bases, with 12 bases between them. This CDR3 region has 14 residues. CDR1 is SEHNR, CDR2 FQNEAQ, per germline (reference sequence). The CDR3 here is CASIASGANYGYTF. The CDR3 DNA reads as TGTGCCAGCATCGCCTCGGGAGCTAACTATGGCTACACCTTC.

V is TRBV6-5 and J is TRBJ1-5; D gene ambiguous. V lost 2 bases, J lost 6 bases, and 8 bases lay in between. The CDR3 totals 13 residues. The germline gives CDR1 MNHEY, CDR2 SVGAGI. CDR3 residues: CASSYRIGQPQHF. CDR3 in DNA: TGTGCCAGCAGTTACCGAATTGGTCAGCCCCAGCATTTT.

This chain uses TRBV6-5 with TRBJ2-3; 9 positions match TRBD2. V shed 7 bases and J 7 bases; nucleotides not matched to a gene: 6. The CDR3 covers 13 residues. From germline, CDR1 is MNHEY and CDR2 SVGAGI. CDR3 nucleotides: TGTGCCAGCAAAGCGGGAGGCCCCTATACGCAGTATTTT. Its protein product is CASKAGGPYTQYF.

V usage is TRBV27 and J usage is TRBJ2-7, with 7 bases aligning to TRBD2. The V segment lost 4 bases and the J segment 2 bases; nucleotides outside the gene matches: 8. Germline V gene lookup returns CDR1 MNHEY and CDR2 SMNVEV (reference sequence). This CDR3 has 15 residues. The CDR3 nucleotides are TGTGCCAGCAGTTGGGGGGGAGGAACGGCCTACGAGCAGTACTTC. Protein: CASSWGGGTAYEQYF.

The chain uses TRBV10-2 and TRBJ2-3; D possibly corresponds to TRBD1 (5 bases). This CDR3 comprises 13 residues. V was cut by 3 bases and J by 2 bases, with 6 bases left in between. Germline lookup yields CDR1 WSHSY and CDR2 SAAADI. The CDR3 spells CASSDRDTDTQYF. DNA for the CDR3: TGCGCCAGCAGTGACAGGGACACAGATACGCAGTATTTT.

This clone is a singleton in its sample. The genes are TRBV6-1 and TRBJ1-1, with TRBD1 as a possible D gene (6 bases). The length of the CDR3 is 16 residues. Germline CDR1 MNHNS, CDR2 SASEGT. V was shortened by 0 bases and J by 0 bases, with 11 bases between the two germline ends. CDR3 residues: CASSEARTVMNTEAFF. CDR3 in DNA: TGTGCCAGCAGTGAAGCCCGGACAGTTATGAACACTGAAGCTTTCTTT.